These 30 T cell receptor beta chains originate from one sample sequenced in a study of shared clonotypes between healthy human individuals. Data came from immunoSEQ multiplex PCR; TCRdb stores just in-frame clones and leaves some out. The sample records around 2,100,000 clones, approximately 94% being singletons. As defined, naive CD8 cells were CD45RO-negative and positively selected for CCR7, with terminally differentiated effector memory CD45RA+ cells excluded. The specimen sequenced was naive CD8+ T cells sorted from blood. The receptors come from a man between 18 and 35 years old in good health.

J is TRBJ1-2 and V is TRBV30; TRBD1 matches 8 bases. Germline V gene data show CDR1 as GTSNPN and CDR2 as SVGIG (reference sequence). The CDR3 has 12 amino acids. With 0 bases clipped from V and 14 bases from J, the junction kept 8 bases outside the gene matches. DNA for the CDR3: TGTGCCTGGAGTGTAGGGACAGGACCTGGTACCTTC. Amino acids: CAWSVGTGPGTF.

About this clone itself: The junction shows a germline mismatch at one end, possibly a read error. The V call is TRBV27, the J call TRBJ1-1; perhaps TRBD1 as D (6 bases). Germline V lookup: CDR1 MNHEY, CDR2 SMNVEV (reference sequence). The CDR3 runs to 14 residues. The CDR3 sequence is CASSLAGANIEAFF. The DNA of the CDR3 is TGTGCCAGCAGTTTGGCAGGGGCGAACATTGAAGCTTTCTTT.

This clone was seen only a few times. The rearrangement joins TRBV4-1 to TRBJ1-2, with D maybe TRBD1 (5 bases). The CDR3 consists of 15 residues. V gave up 3 bases and J gave up 4 bases, with 15 bases separating them. Germline CDR1 MGHRA, CDR2 YSYEKL. The CDR3 sequence is CASSQVPRGTYGYTF. In nucleotides, the CDR3 is TGCGCCAGCAGCCAGGTACCTCGGGGGACCTATGGCTACACCTTC.

The chain has TRBV6-5 and TRBJ2-4; possibly TRBD2 for D (5 bases). Germline-derived CDR1 and CDR2 are MNHEY and SVGAGI. Between the trimmed V and J ends, which lost 2 bases and 10 bases, there was a span of 9 bases. The CDR3 loop spans 12 amino acids. CDR3 in amino acids: CASSYRGDIQYF. The CDR3 nucleotides are TGTGCCAGCAGTTACCGGGGAGATATTCAGTACTTC.

This chain links TRBV7-8 with TRBJ2-5; D might be TRBD2 (6 bases). The CDR3 runs to 14 residues. Trimming stripped 5 bases from V and 9 bases from J, with 19 bases between. Per germline, CDR1 SGHVS and CDR2 FQNEAQ. CDR3 in DNA: TGTGCCAGCAGCCTACCCGGGACTCCGACGTCCCAGTACTTC. It yields the protein CASSLPGTPTSQYF. The entire variable domain, with the rest obtained from reference TRBV7-8 and TRBJ2-5, is as follows: GAGVSQSPRYKVAKRGQDVALRCDPISGHVSLFWYQQALGQGPEFLTYFQNEAQLDKSGLPSDRFFAERPEGSVSTLKIQRTQQEDSAVYLCASSLPGTPTSQYFGPGTRLLVL.

This clone came up once. Other DNA sequences within the sample encode an identical CDR3. This chain connects TRBV4-2 to TRBJ2-7; TRBD1 aligns across 10 bases. The CDR3 is 14 residues long. V lost 4 bases to trimming and J lost 2 bases; unmatched junction nucleotides: 2. Germline V gives CDR1 LGHNA, CDR2 YNFKEQ. This CDR3 reads CASSPGTGAYEQYF. The CDR3 nucleotides are TGTGCCAGCAGCCCCGGGACAGGGGCCTACGAGCAGTACTTC.

The chain employs TRBV7-9 and TRBJ2-2; TRBD1 agrees at 8 bases. CDR3 size: 14 residues. J was trimmed by 6 bases and V by 5 bases; bases with no gene match: 5. CDR1 is SEHNR and CDR2 is FQNEAQ in the germline V gene (reference sequence). The CDR3 loop is CASSPTGAAGELFF. The CDR3 DNA follows: TGTGCCAGCAGCCCGACAGGGGCGGCCGGGGAGCTGTTTTTT.

The V gene is TRBV7-2, the J gene TRBJ2-2, with D perhaps TRBD2 (7 bases). CDR1 SGHTA and CDR2 FQGNSA come from the germline V gene. The CDR3 has 14 amino acids. V lost 6 bases and J lost 6, with 14 bases in between. The CDR3 DNA is TGTGCCAGCAGGACGAGGGGGGGCCCCGGGGAGCTGTTTTTT. This sequence encodes CASRTRGGPGELFF.

The table lists this clone with a few counts. This chain links TRBV7-8 with TRBJ2-2; 12 bases fit TRBD2. The CDR3 consists of 16 residues. The V gene end was trimmed by 6 bases and the J gene end by 5 bases; junction bases not matched to a gene: 7. Per germline, CDR1 SGHVS and CDR2 FQNEAQ. The chain's CDR3 is CASRLTSGRSTGELFF. CDR3 nucleotide sequence: TGTGCCAGCAGGCTGACTAGCGGGAGATCAACCGGGGAGCTGTTTTTT.

The chain couples TRBV13 to TRBJ2-2, with D possibly being TRBD1 or TRBD2 (5 bases each). The germline CDR1 and CDR2 sequences are PRHDT and FYEKMQ (reference sequence). The CDR3 spans 15 residues. Trimming cost V 5 bases and J 5 bases, with 15 bases left between them. CDR3 coding DNA: TGTGCCAGCAGCCCCTTTAGGGACGGTACCGGGGAGCTGTTTTTT. Encoded protein: CASSPFRDGTGELFF.

This clone was seen more than once but under ten times. The V and J genes are TRBV19 and TRBJ2-7; D is undetermined. CDR3 length equals 13 residues. With 2 bases removed from V and 2 bases from J, the gap between germline ends came to 7 bases. Germline CDR1 is LNHDA and CDR2 is SQIVND (reference sequence). The CDR3 loop reads CASSIRSPYEQYF. DNA of the CDR3: TGTGCCAGTAGTATACGAAGTCCCTACGAGCAGTACTTC.

For this clone: Other DNA sequences in this sample translate to the same CDR3. This rearrangement joins TRBV10-2 to TRBJ1-3; D unclear. Germline lookup yields CDR1 WSHSY and CDR2 SAAADI. V was shortened by 3 bases and J by 0 bases, with 9 bases between the two germline ends. This CDR3 spans 15 amino acids. The CDR3 region has the DNA TGCGCCAGCAGTGAAGGACGCAGCTCTGGAAACACCATATATTTT. Protein: CASSEGRSSGNTIYF.

V is TRBV29-1 and J is TRBJ2-2; D remains unclear. Between the trimmed V and J ends, which lost 5 bases and 8 bases, there was a span of 9 bases. Germline lookup yields CDR1 SQVTM and CDR2 ANQGSEA. CDR3 size: 11 residues. Here the CDR3 reads CSVRDGGELFF. The CDR3 DNA sequence: TGCAGCGTTCGAGATGGGGGGGAGCTGTTTTTT.

Note on this clone: The sample holds other DNA sequences that translate to the same CDR3. This chain joins TRBV19 and TRBJ1-1; 9 bases match TRBD1. This CDR3 comprises 13 residues. V dropped 3 bases and J dropped 5; count of bases not matched to a gene: 1. CDR1 is LNHDA, CDR2 SQIVND, per germline (reference sequence). CDR3: CASSIGTGTEAFF. The CDR3, as DNA: TGTGCCAGTAGTATCGGGACAGGGACTGAAGCTTTCTTT.

V usage is TRBV14 and J usage is TRBJ2-7, with TRBD2 matching over 10 bases. V shed 4 bases and J 3 bases; nucleotides not matched to a gene: 6. Germline loops: CDR1 SGHDN, CDR2 FVKESK. The length of the CDR3 is 15 residues. The CDR3: CASSPLAGGIYEQYF. The CDR3 nucleotides read TGTGCCAGCAGCCCATTAGCGGGGGGAATCTACGAGCAGTACTTC.

The chain joins TRBV28 to TRBJ2-1; 9 bases map to TRBD1. V dropped 3 bases and J dropped 7; count of bases not matched to a gene: 4. This CDR3 is 14 amino acids long. Looked up from germline, CDR1 is MDHEN and CDR2 is SYDVKM. The CDR3 loop is CASSLGTGLNEQFF. The CDR3 region has the DNA TGTGCCAGCAGTTTGGGGACAGGGCTAAATGAGCAGTTCTTC.

The rearrangement links TRBV9 to TRBJ1-2, with 7 positions matching TRBD1. Germline CDR1 SGDLS, CDR2 YYNGEE. Trimming at V came to 0 bases and at J to 7 bases, leaving 12 bases not matched to a gene. The CDR3 totals 16 residues. CDR3: CASSVGVLDRKGGYTF. The CDR3 nucleotides read TGTGCCAGCAGCGTAGGAGTTTTGGACAGGAAAGGTGGCTACACCTTC. The variable domain in full, with the rest retrieved from reference TRBV9 and TRBJ1-2, is DSGVTQTPKHLITATGQRVTLRCSPRSGDLSVYWYQQSLDQGLQFLIQYYNGEERAKGNILERFSAQQFPDLHSELNLSSLELGDSALYFCASSVGVLDRKGGYTFGSGTRLTVV.

A word on this clone: The same CDR3 is also encoded by other DNA sequences in this sample. The CDR3 protein is CASSSEPQAYEQYF. In DNA form, the CDR3 reads TGTGCCAGCAGCTCCGAACCGCAAGCCTACGAGCAGTACTTC. The rearrangement joins TRBV5-6 to TRBJ2-7; D ambiguous. This CDR3 is built from 14 residues. In germline, CDR1 is SGHDT, CDR2 YYEEEE. V lost 3 bases and J 2 bases, leaving 12 bases between the germline ends.

This clone was detected a few times. The chain has TRBV19 and TRBJ1-1; a possible D gene is TRBD1 (5 bases). The germline CDR1 and CDR2 sequences are LNHDA and SQIVND (reference sequence). V dropped 7 bases and J dropped 10 bases, with 10 bases sitting between them. This CDR3 is 10 amino acids long. CDR3: CASMGGIAFF. The CDR3 region has the DNA TGTGCCAGTATGGGGGGGATAGCTTTCTTT.

The chain recombines TRBV9 with TRBJ2-3; 9 nucleotides match TRBD2. The germline V gene encodes CDR1 SGDLS and CDR2 YYNGEE. This CDR3 is 16 amino acids long. V gave up 0 bases and J gave up 7 bases; unmatched junction bases: 9. Here the CDR3 reads CASSVELAGGPNTQYF. CDR3 nucleotide sequence: TGTGCCAGCAGCGTAGAACTAGCGGGCGGACCGAATACGCAGTATTTT. Using reference TRBV9 and TRBJ2-3 for the parts outside the CDR3, the full variable domain is DSGVTQTPKHLITATGQRVTLRCSPRSGDLSVYWYQQSLDQGLQFLIQYYNGEERAKGNILERFSAQQFPDLHSELNLSSLELGDSALYFCASSVELAGGPNTQYFGPGTRLTVL.

This clone was seen only once. The sample contains more than one DNA sequence encoding this CDR3. The chain employs TRBV11-2 and TRBJ2-5, with 7 bases matching TRBD1. V trimming: 5 bases; J trimming: 5 bases; junction bases outside the gene matches: 2. CDR3 length: 12 residues. Germline loops: CDR1 SGHAT, CDR2 FQNNGV. The CDR3 DNA reads as TGTGCCAGCAGCCCACAGGGGGAGACCCAGTACTTC. It yields the protein CASSPQGETQYF.

The CDR3 nucleotides are TGTGCCAGCAGCTTAGGTGGTAGCGGTTTGTCCTACGAGCAGTACTTC. This sequence encodes CASSLGGSGLSYEQYF. The rearrangement links TRBV7-9 to TRBJ2-7, with a tentative D call TRBD2 (6 bases). V was shortened by 1 base and J by 1 base, with 14 bases between the two germline ends. The CDR3 is made up of 16 amino acids. The germline gives CDR1 SEHNR, CDR2 FQNEAQ (reference sequence).

This chain links TRBV5-4 with TRBJ1-3; D unclear. CDR1 SGHNT and CDR2 YYREEE come from the germline V gene (reference sequence). Between the trimmed V and J ends, which lost 7 bases and 9 bases, there was a span of 11 bases. CDR3 size: 11 residues. The CDR3 loop is CASEVGRTIYF. The CDR3 DNA sequence: TGTGCCAGCGAGGTGGGCCGCACCATATATTTT.

J is TRBJ1-3 and V is TRBV28; D perhaps matches TRBD1 (6 bases). Germline V gives CDR1 MDHEN, CDR2 SYDVKM. Deletions cut 5 bases from V and 2 bases from J, with 10 bases between. CDR3 length: 14 amino acids. CDR3 region: CASSPAGAGNTIYF. The CDR3 region has the DNA TGTGCCAGCAGTCCAGCAGGGGCTGGAAACACCATATATTTT.

CDR3 sequence: CASSVLAGGGNEQFF. The CDR3 DNA reads as TGTGCCAGCAGTGTCCTAGCGGGGGGTGGGAATGAGCAGTTCTTC. The rearrangement uses TRBV2 and TRBJ2-1, with 11 bases identical to TRBD2. The CDR3 contains 15 residues. V lost 4 bases and J lost 7; bases outside the gene matches: 6. The V gene's germline CDR1 is SNHLY and CDR2 FYNNEI.

CDR3 amino acids: CASSRSTEAFF. CDR3 sequence (DNA): TGTGCCAGCAGCCGATCCACTGAAGCTTTCTTT. This chain connects TRBV4-2 to TRBJ1-1, with D hard to call. The CDR3 sequence is 11 residues long. V lost 4 bases, J lost 4 bases, and 4 bases lay in between. Germline assignment: CDR1 LGHNA and CDR2 YNFKEQ.

V and J are TRBV27 and TRBJ2-3; D gene ambiguous. The CDR3 has 15 amino acids. The germline V and J ends were trimmed by 1 base and 2 bases, with 10 bases remaining between them. Germline V CDR1 and CDR2: MNHEY, SMNVEV (reference sequence). The CDR3 sequence is CASSLYPGFTDTQYF. In DNA, the CDR3 is TGTGCCAGCAGTTTATACCCCGGTTTCACAGATACGCAGTATTTT.

The gene calls are TRBV4-1 and TRBJ1-5; weak D call: TRBD1 (5 bases). V gave up 0 bases and J gave up 5 bases, with 20 bases separating them. The CDR3 is made up of 18 amino acids. Germline CDR1 is MGHRA and CDR2 is YSYEKL. The CDR3 DNA follows: TGCGCCAGCAGCCAAGATCGGATCCTCAGGGTAGGTGATCAGCCCCAGCATTTT. Translated, it gives CASSQDRILRVGDQPQHF.

The chain links TRBV7-9 to TRBJ2-3, with D possibly matching TRBD2 (6 bases). There are 17 residues in the CDR3. V was shortened by 1 base and J by 2 bases, with 16 bases between the two germline ends. Germline lookup yields CDR1 SEHNR and CDR2 FQNEAQ (reference sequence). The CDR3 here is CASSLGVGGRYTDTQYF. As DNA, the CDR3 is TGTGCCAGCAGCTTAGGTGTCGGGGGACGATACACAGATACGCAGTATTTT.

This clone was counted once. V is TRBV5-4 and J is TRBJ1-2; no definite D call. The CDR3 contains 15 residues. The V end was cut by 1 base, the J end by 8 bases, with 18 bases between. Germline CDR1 SGHNT, CDR2 YYREEE (reference sequence). CDR3 sequence (DNA): TGTGCCAGCAGCTTGTTCGGGAACCGCCTTAACGGCTACACCTTC. Its protein is CASSLFGNRLNGYTF.